This T cell receptor (beta chain) was profiled in a study of OX40 agonist ivuxolimab in advanced cancers. Study as a whole: Checkpoint inhibitors had been given previously to about 40% of patients.

The CDR3 runs 16 residues. Trimming took off 1 base at V and 2 bases at J, with 12 bases between the two ends. From germline, CDR1 is SGHTA and CDR2 FQGNSA. The table came from immunoSEQ multiplex PCR; TCRdb's copy has only in-frame clones and leaves some out. Of some 64,000 clones detected, around 90% appear once; the ten largest clones hold under 0.75%. This clonotype originated in an adult with an advanced solid tumor such as melanoma, head and neck, liver or kidney cancer. The chain has TRBV7-2 and TRBJ1-5; TRBD1 is a possible D gene (5 bases). The material was CD4+ or CD8+ T cells sorted from blood, obtained in a trial of the OX40 agonist ivuxolimab. The CDR3 DNA sequence: TGTGCCAGCAGCTTAGTCGGGACGGGTGGCAATCAGCCCCAGCATTTT. Protein product: CASSLVGTGGNQPQHF. The full variable domain, in which reference TRBV7-2 and TRBJ1-5 provide the parts outside the CDR3, is GAGVSQSPSNKVTEKGKDVELRCDPISGHTALYWYRQSLGQGLEFLIYFQGNSAPDKSGLPSDRFSAERTGGSVSTLTIQRTQQEDSAVYLCASSLVGTGGNQPQHFGDGTRLSIL.